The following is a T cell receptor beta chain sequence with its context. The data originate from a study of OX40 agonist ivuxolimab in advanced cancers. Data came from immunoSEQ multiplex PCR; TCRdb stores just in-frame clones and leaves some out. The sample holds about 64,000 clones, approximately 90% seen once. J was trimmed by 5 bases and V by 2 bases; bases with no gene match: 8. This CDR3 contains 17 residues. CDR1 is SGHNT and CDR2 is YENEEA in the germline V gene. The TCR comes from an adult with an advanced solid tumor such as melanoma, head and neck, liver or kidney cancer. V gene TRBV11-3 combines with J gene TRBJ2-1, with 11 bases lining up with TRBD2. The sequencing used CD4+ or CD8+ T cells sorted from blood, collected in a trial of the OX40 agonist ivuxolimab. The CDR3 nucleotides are TGTGCCAGCAGCTTATATAGCGGGAGGGCCAGCCACAATGAGCAGTTCTTC. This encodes CASSLYSGRASHNEQFF.